This T cell receptor beta chain was retrieved from a study of T-cell reconstitution after alpha-beta-depleted transplantation in children. CDR1 and CDR2 from the germline V gene are DFQATT and SNEGSKA (reference sequence). V was shortened by 4 bases and J by 1 base, with 9 bases between the two germline ends. CDR3 length: 13 residues. Preparation of the TCRbeta library involved a method that used unique molecular identifiers. TCRdb passed the PCR reads through MiXCR, listing each CDR3 protein once. The sample holds approximately 240,000 distinct CDR3 sequences; 9.7% are singletons and the top ten take approximately 5%. At least ten counts were recorded for this clonotype.

The chain uses TRBV20-1 and TRBJ2-3; tentatively, D is TRBD2 (5 bases). This receptor was identified in a human donor who donated a stem cell graft to a child with SCID. The source was PBMCs from the stem cell graft donor, collected from the stem cell graft. This CDR3 is CSAIGAGTDTQYF. CDR3 coding DNA: TGCAGTGCTATCGGAGCGGGCACAGATACGCAGTATTTT.